These 17 T cell receptor beta chains came from one sample sequenced in a study of human T cells and chemical hapten exposure (dated by TCRdb to 2020 to 2023). What the time point label conveys for this sample: pre-sensitization, week 0. The treatment or condition label, read with the paper, signifies: therapeutic diphenylcyclopropenone sensitization with weekly scalp DPC. Libraries were built with RACE. Reads for this sample came from a NextSeq 500. Clones were called with MiXCR by TCRdb after fastp trimmed the public reads at Q25, and only in-frame beta chains were retained. For every CDR3 protein sequence, its rows merge into one entry that carries the most common genes and DNA. For this sample the table gives under 300,000 distinct CDR3 sequences, of which approximately 8% were detected only once. 1.2% of the sample comes from the top ten. Specimen: whole blood, collected in connection with sensitization to the hapten diphenylcyclopropenone (DPC). These receptors originate from a man younger than 35 with alopecia areata. Some clones in this sample may be carry-over from other donors' samples.

The table lists this clonotype with a few counts. The chain recombines TRBV9 with TRBJ2-7, with 9 bases that match TRBD2. V lost 3 bases and J lost 5; bases outside the gene matches: 12. This CDR3 contains 16 residues. CDR1 and CDR2 from the germline V gene are SGDLS and YYNGEE. CDR3 bases: TGTGCCAGCAGCGCAAGTGGGGAGCGGGGGGTTCACGAGCAGTACTTC. Translating it yields CASSASGERGVHEQYF.

The table lists this clonotype with many counts. CDR3 nucleotides: TGCAGTGCTACGGGACATGCTACCTACAATGAGCAGTTCTTC. Encoded protein: CSATGHATYNEQFF. The chain employs TRBV20-1 and TRBJ2-1; the D gene is possibly TRBD1 (6 bases). The CDR3 runs 14 residues. Germline-derived CDR1 and CDR2 are DFQATT and SNEGSKA (reference sequence). V lost 4 bases to trimming and J lost 2 bases, with 12 bases between them.

This rearrangement joins TRBV11-2 to TRBJ2-7; D may be TRBD1 (6 bases). This CDR3 comprises 14 residues. V was clipped by 2 bases and J by 2 bases, with 10 bases between them. The V gene's germline CDR1 is SGHAT and CDR2 FQNNGV. CDR3: CASSLRDRPYEQYF. The CDR3 nucleotides are TGTGCCAGCAGCTTACGTGACAGGCCCTACGAGCAGTACTTC.

There are many counts of this clonotype. V gene TRBV5-5 combines with J gene TRBJ2-3; D may be TRBD1 (6 bases). Germline V gives CDR1 SGHKS, CDR2 YYEKEE (reference sequence). V lost 5 bases to trimming and J lost 5 bases, with 12 bases between them. This CDR3 is built from 13 residues. The CDR3: CASSLDRQDTQYF. CDR3 nucleotides: TGTGCCAGCAGTTTAGACAGGCAAGATACGCAGTATTTT.

This clonotype occurred a few times. This chain joins TRBV13 and TRBJ1-1, with TRBD1 identical over 8 bases. The CDR3 loop spans 16 amino acids. Germline V gene lookup returns CDR1 PRHDT and CDR2 FYEKMQ (reference sequence). Trimming took 4 bases from V and 5 from J; bases not matched to a gene: 12. The CDR3 DNA is TGTGCCAGCAGCTCAGGACAGGGAATGTCTCAAACTGAAGCTTTCTTT. Translating gives CASSSGQGMSQTEAFF. Combining the CDR3 with reference TRBV13 and TRBJ1-1 gives the whole variable domain AAGVIQSPRHLIKEKRETATLKCYPIPRHDTVYWYQQGPGQDPQFLISFYEKMQSDKGSIPDRFSAQQFSDYHSELNMSSLELGDSALYFCASSSGQGMSQTEAFFGQGTRLTVV.

This clonotype was observed a few times. V gene TRBV6-5 combines with J gene TRBJ1-1, with a tentative D call TRBD1 (5 bases). V lost 2 bases and J 4 bases, leaving 8 bases between the germline ends. CDR3 length equals 13 residues. The V gene's germline CDR1 is MNHEY and CDR2 SVGAGI. In DNA, the CDR3 is TGTGCCAGCAGTTACGCGGGGCCCACTGAAGCTTTCTTT. Its translation is CASSYAGPTEAFF.

This clonotype was detected ten times or more. This chain links TRBV6-2 or TRBV6-3 with TRBJ2-1, with a possible D match to TRBD1 (6 bases). V lost 5 bases and J lost 9, with 11 bases in between. Germline CDR1 and CDR2: MNHEY and SVGEGT. The CDR3 sequence is 12 residues long. The CDR3 sequence is CASSETGIEQFF. The CDR3 DNA reads as TGTGCCAGCAGTGAAACAGGGATTGAGCAGTTCTTC.

The V and J genes are TRBV4-1 and TRBJ2-1; 10 bases are shared with TRBD1. Germline V lookup: CDR1 MGHRA, CDR2 YSYEKL. Germline trimming cut 3 bases from V and 2 bases from J; bases unmatched to any gene: 1. There are 15 residues in the CDR3. Here the CDR3 reads CASSQTGGPYNEQFF. The DNA for the CDR3 is TGCGCCAGCAGCCAGACAGGGGGCCCCTACAATGAGCAGTTCTTC.

This clonotype was observed a handful of times. CDR3 DNA: TGTGCCAGCAGCCCAACCTTGCCCCCGGGGATCTTGGAGACCCAGTACTTC. This gives the protein CASSPTLPPGILETQYF. The chain combines TRBV7-9 with TRBJ2-5, with a possible D match to TRBD2 (5 bases). Germline values: CDR1 SEHNR, CDR2 FQNEAQ (reference sequence). This CDR3 contains 17 residues. V lost 5 bases to trimming and J lost 5 bases, with 24 bases between them.

This clonotype was detected ten times or more. The chain uses TRBV6-5 and TRBJ2-7, with 7 nucleotides matching TRBD1. The CDR3 covers 19 residues. Germline-derived CDR1 and CDR2 are MNHEY and SVGAGI. After removal of 0 bases from V and 2 bases from J, the junction contained 16 bases not matched to a gene. The CDR3 DNA follows: TGTGCCAGCAGTTACTCGAAAATTGGACAGGCCTTCGGGACCTACGAGCAGTACTTC. It specifies CASSYSKIGQAFGTYEQYF.

V gene TRBV7-9 combines with J gene TRBJ2-4; perhaps TRBD2 as D (5 bases). CDR1 SEHNR and CDR2 FQNEAQ come from the germline V gene (reference sequence). V lost 8 bases and J 5 bases, leaving 13 bases between the germline ends. The CDR3 totals 13 residues. This CDR3 reads CASRGISQNIQYF. The CDR3 DNA is TGTGCCAGCCGGGGTATCAGCCAAAACATTCAGTACTTC.

This rearrangement joins TRBV6-6 to TRBJ1-1, with D perhaps TRBD1 (6 bases). This CDR3 spans 15 amino acids. Germline V gene sequence: CDR1 MNHNY, CDR2 SVGAGI (reference sequence). Trimming took 5 bases from V and 3 from J, leaving 16 bases between them. In DNA, the CDR3 is TGTGCCAGCAGTAAGACAGGAACAGGCGACACTGAAGCTTTCTTT. Its protein is CASSKTGTGDTEAFF.

The V gene is TRBV20-1, the J gene TRBJ2-5; D ambiguous. The CDR3 runs 16 residues. Trimming shortened V by 3 bases and J by 7 bases, and 24 bases separated the two germline ends. The V gene's germline CDR1 is DFQATT and CDR2 SNEGSKA (reference sequence). This CDR3 is CSAREIDLLTKATQYF. CDR3 in DNA: TGCAGTGCTAGGGAAATCGACTTGCTCACAAAAGCGACCCAGTACTTC.

This clonotype was observed many times. This rearrangement joins TRBV29-1 to TRBJ1-1, with 7 nucleotides matching TRBD1. The CDR3 consists of 14 residues. V lost 6 bases and J lost 0; bases outside the gene matches: 7. Germline V gene sequence: CDR1 SQVTM, CDR2 ANQGSEA. In DNA form, the CDR3 reads TGCAGCGTGGGGAAGGGACAGATGAACACTGAAGCTTTCTTT. It is translated as CSVGKGQMNTEAFF.

This clonotype was observed a handful of times. The chain recombines TRBV20-1 with TRBJ2-1, with a weak D call TRBD1 (5 bases). The V end was cut by 2 bases, the J end by 10 bases, with 15 bases between. Germline V lookup: CDR1 DFQATT, CDR2 SNEGSKA (reference sequence). CDR3 size: 13 residues. CDR3 nucleotides: TGCAGTGCTAGACCGTCAGGGTCATGGGAGCAGTTCTTC. It is translated as CSARPSGSWEQFF.

This clonotype was seen only a few times. The chain couples TRBV10-3 to TRBJ1-5; no clear D. The V end was cut by 2 bases, the J end by 6 bases, with 5 bases between. Germline V lookup: CDR1 ENHRY, CDR2 SYGVKD. This CDR3 is 12 amino acids long. CDR3 coding DNA: TGTGCCATCAGTGAGACAGTTCAGCCCCAGCATTTT. It specifies CAISETVQPQHF.

The V call is TRBV11-2, the J call TRBJ2-2; tentatively, D is TRBD1 (6 bases). The CDR3 runs to 14 residues. V was pared by 10 bases and J by 1 base, with 13 bases between. Germline CDR1 and CDR2: SGHAT and FQNNGV. The CDR3 DNA reads as TGTGCCACCAATGGACAGCTGAACACCGGGGAGCTGTTTTTT. Translation: CATNGQLNTGELFF.